This entry is about one T cell receptor (beta chain). This sample was taken from a study of shared clonotypes between healthy human individuals. V was cut by 5 bases and J by 13 bases, with 15 bases left in between. The CDR3 is 12 residues long. Germline assignment: CDR1 SEHNR and CDR2 FQNEAQ (reference sequence). TCRdb's copy holds only in-frame clones and misses some; the assay was immunoSEQ multiplex PCR. The top ten clones hold over 1.5% of a sample with roughly 760,000 clones, 74% of them seen once. Sequencing input: memory CD4+ T cells sorted from blood. Regarding subset: CD45RA-negative fraction. The clonotype was recovered from a woman in her twenties or thirties in good health. The chain has TRBV7-9 and TRBJ2-1; D is possibly TRBD2 (6 bases). CDR3 amino acids: CASSRGGSFQFF. DNA for the CDR3: TGTGCCAGCAGCCGCGGAGGGTCGTTTCAGTTCTTC.